The 23 T cell receptor beta chains given below trace back to one sample, sequenced in a study of CD8 T cells in Susac syndrome. RNA was extracted with the RNeasy kit, and a quantity of 0.5 to 1 ug was reverse transcribed using random hexamers. TCRdb used MiXCR to reprocess the immunoSEQ multiplex PCR reads, holding one entry per CDR3 protein. The sample shows tens of thousands of distinct CDR3 sequences, approximately 96% of them seen only once. Source material: CD8+ T cells from PBMCs. All receptors come from a human donor with Susac syndrome.

The chain is built from TRBV11-2 and TRBJ1-1; a possible D gene is TRBD1 (6 bases). Trimming cost V 4 bases and J 5 bases, with 14 bases left between them. Per the germline V gene, CDR1 is SGHAT and CDR2 is FQNNGV. This CDR3 region has 14 residues. CDR3: CASSSTGRSTEAFF. In DNA, the CDR3 is TGTGCCAGCAGCTCGACAGGCCGCTCGACTGAAGCTTTCTTT.

The rearrangement links TRBV10-3 to TRBJ1-5; D unresolved. From germline, CDR1 is ENHRY and CDR2 SYGVKD. V was cut by 0 bases and J by 11 bases, with 8 bases left in between. The CDR3 sequence is 12 residues long. The CDR3 protein is CAISESPPTQHF. CDR3 coding DNA: TGTGCCATCAGTGAGTCCCCCCCCACCCAGCATTTT.

This chain links TRBV6-2 or TRBV6-3 with TRBJ2-7, with a weak D call TRBD1 (6 bases). The CDR3 extends over 15 amino acids. The germline V and J ends were trimmed by 6 bases and 0 bases, with 15 bases remaining between them. The germline CDR1 and CDR2 sequences are MNHEY and SVGEGT. CDR3 loop: CASSLRQVSSYEQYF. CDR3 DNA sequence: TGTGCCAGCAGCCTTCGACAGGTTAGCTCCTACGAGCAGTACTTC.

The chain combines TRBV30 with TRBJ1-1; D is ambiguous. CDR3 length equals 13 residues. Germline CDR1 reads GTSNPN; CDR2 reads SVGIG (reference sequence). V was trimmed by 0 bases and J by 0 bases, leaving 5 bases between them. In DNA, the CDR3 is TGTGCCTGGAGTGTCTGGTTGAACACTGAAGCTTTCTTT. Residues: CAWSVWLNTEAFF.

CDR3 nucleotides: TGTGCCAGCAGCTCCGGGACAGCGAGGGAGACCCAGTACTTC. This translates into CASSSGTARETQYF. The gene calls are TRBV12-3 or TRBV12-4 and TRBJ2-5; TRBD1 matches at 7 bases. This CDR3 contains 14 residues. V gave up 6 bases and J gave up 5 bases; unmatched junction bases: 9.

V usage is TRBV20-1 and J usage is TRBJ1-5; D call uncertain. V lost 2 bases to trimming and J lost 3 bases, with 14 bases between them. The CDR3 extends over 15 amino acids. Germline V gene data show CDR1 as DFQATT and CDR2 as SNEGSKA (reference sequence). The CDR3, as DNA: TGCAGTGCTAGATCAATTCGGGAGGACAATCAGCCCCAGCATTTT. Its translation is CSARSIREDNQPQHF.

This clonotype was recorded only once. This chain joins TRBV20-1 and TRBJ2-1, with D hard to call. CDR1 is DFQATT, CDR2 SNEGSKA, per germline (reference sequence). The CDR3 consists of 11 residues. The V and J ends lost 4 bases and 4 bases respectively, with 5 bases between them. This CDR3 reads CSANSYNEQFF. CDR3 in DNA: TGCAGTGCTAATTCATACAATGAGCAGTTCTTC.

V usage is TRBV10-3 and J usage is TRBJ2-5; D not certain. Trimming removed 4 bases at V and 7 bases at J, with 16 bases between. The CDR3 consists of 14 residues. The germline gives CDR1 ENHRY, CDR2 SYGVKD. CDR3: CAISAEQRRGTQYF. CDR3 nucleotides: TGTGCCATCAGTGCCGAACAGAGAAGAGGGACCCAGTACTTC.

The rearrangement joins TRBV4-3 to TRBJ2-7; the D gene is possibly TRBD2 (6 bases). Trimming removed 1 base at V and 1 base at J, with 8 bases between. Germline values: CDR1 LGHNA, CDR2 YSLEER. This CDR3 is 14 amino acids long. In nucleotides, the CDR3 is TGCGCCAGCAGCCAAGGGGCGGGGTCCTACGAGCAGTACTTC. The encoded protein is CASSQGAGSYEQYF.

The rearrangement joins TRBV7-9 to TRBJ2-5; perhaps D is TRBD1 or TRBD2 (6 bases each). Looked up from germline, CDR1 is SEHNR and CDR2 is FQNEAQ (reference sequence). Trimming cost V 5 bases and J 2 bases, with 15 bases left between them. The CDR3 length is 15 residues. The CDR3 nucleotides read TGTGCCAGCAGCCCCTCGGAAGGGGGGCAAGAGACCCAGTACTTC. It encodes CASSPSEGGQETQYF.

The chain carries TRBV4-3 and TRBJ1-1, with D perhaps matching TRBD1 (5 bases). This CDR3 spans 16 amino acids. The germline V gene encodes CDR1 LGHNA and CDR2 YSLEER. Trimming cost V 1 base and J 0 bases, with 12 bases left between them. The CDR3 loop is CASSQAVDTLNTEAFF. CDR3 bases: TGCGCCAGCAGCCAAGCGGTGGACACGCTGAACACTGAAGCTTTCTTT.

CDR3: CSASAADSNQPQHF. As DNA, the CDR3 is TGCAGTGCTAGTGCGGCGGATAGCAATCAGCCCCAGCATTTT. The genes are TRBV20-1 and TRBJ1-5; D unclear. CDR1 DFQATT and CDR2 SNEGSKA come from the germline V gene (reference sequence). The CDR3 is 14 amino acids. The V and J ends lost 3 bases and 0 bases respectively, with 9 bases between them.

The rearrangement links TRBV19 to TRBJ2-1; weak D call: TRBD1 (6 bases). Trimming shortened V by 5 bases and J by 4 bases, and 15 bases separated the two germline ends. This CDR3 has 15 residues. Germline V CDR1 and CDR2: LNHDA, SQIVND (reference sequence). The CDR3 DNA is TGTGCCAGTAGTGTACAGGGCCAGCCTTACAATGAGCAGTTCTTC. The encoded protein is CASSVQGQPYNEQFF.

The table lists this clonotype with a few counts. This chain connects TRBV5-6 to TRBJ2-1; D possibly corresponds to TRBD1 (6 bases). The ends were cut back, 4 bases at V and 4 bases at J, with 9 bases in the middle. CDR1 is SGHDT and CDR2 is YYEEEE in the germline V gene. The CDR3 has 13 amino acids. CDR3 loop: CASSQDSYNEQFF. CDR3 bases: TGTGCCAGCAGCCAGGACAGTTACAATGAGCAGTTCTTC.

The CDR3 region has the DNA TGTGCCTGGAGTGGGGGACTAGCGGGGCAAGAGACCCAGTACTTC. Encoded protein: CAWSGGLAGQETQYF. The genes are TRBV30 and TRBJ2-5; 13 positions match TRBD2. Trimming took 1 base from V and 2 from J; bases not matched to a gene: 1. This CDR3 has 15 amino acids. The germline V gene has CDR1 GTSNPN and CDR2 SVGIG (reference sequence).

V gene TRBV6-5 combines with J gene TRBJ1-2; D perhaps matches TRBD1 (6 bases). The CDR3 has 15 amino acids. In germline, CDR1 is MNHEY, CDR2 SVGAGI. The V gene lost 0 bases and the J gene lost 2 bases, with 10 bases spanning the gap. In DNA form, the CDR3 reads TGTGCCAGCAGTTACTCGGCAGGGGTGAACTATGGCTACACCTTC. Encoded protein: CASSYSAGVNYGYTF.

The gene calls are TRBV2 and TRBJ1-3, with TRBD1 matching 7 bases. Trimming took 7 bases from V and 0 from J; bases not matched to a gene: 6. There are 15 residues in the CDR3. Germline values: CDR1 SNHLY, CDR2 FYNNEI. The CDR3 DNA sequence: TGTGCCAGCACCTTGGGACAGCGCTCTGGAAACACCATATATTTT. Its translation is CASTLGQRSGNTIYF.

The V call is TRBV6-5, the J call TRBJ1-3, with a weak D call TRBD1 (5 bases). V dropped 0 bases and J dropped 4 bases, with 13 bases sitting between them. The germline CDR1 and CDR2 sequences are MNHEY and SVGAGI. The CDR3 runs to 16 residues. CDR3 coding DNA: TGTGCCAGCAGTTACTCGAGGAGGGACGCCGGAAACACCATATATTTT. It yields the protein CASSYSRRDAGNTIYF.

The CDR3 DNA is TGTGCCAGCACAAGACAGGGCAGATTCAATGAGCAGTTCTTC. Its protein product is CASTRQGRFNEQFF. The rearrangement links TRBV6-2 or TRBV6-3 to TRBJ2-1, with 7 bases that match TRBD1. CDR3 length: 14 residues. Germline V gene lookup returns CDR1 MNHEY and CDR2 SVGEGT. V was clipped by 7 bases and J by 6 bases; unmatched bases: 9.

The chain links TRBV20-1 to TRBJ1-1; no firm D call. The germline CDR1 and CDR2 sequences are DFQATT and SNEGSKA (reference sequence). This CDR3 is 13 amino acids long. Trimming took 5 bases from V and 0 from J, leaving 10 bases between them. The CDR3 nucleotides read TGCAGTGCTTACTGGGAGATGAACACTGAAGCTTTCTTT. Translating gives CSAYWEMNTEAFF.

The chain combines TRBV5-1 with TRBJ2-3, with a tentative D call TRBD2 (5 bases). CDR1 and CDR2 from the germline V gene are SGHRS and YFSETQ. There are 15 residues in the CDR3. Trimming took off 1 base at V and 2 bases at J, with 11 bases between the two ends. DNA of the CDR3: TGCGCCAGCAGCTTGAGGAGGACCGACACAGATACGCAGTATTTT. Encoded protein: CASSLRRTDTDTQYF.

This chain's CDR3 is CASIARGYNEQFF. As DNA, the CDR3 is TGTGCCAGCATAGCCCGGGGGTACAATGAGCAGTTCTTC. This chain links TRBV6-2 or TRBV6-3 with TRBJ2-1; possibly TRBD2 for D (6 bases). From germline, CDR1 is MNHEY and CDR2 SVGEGT. Deletions cut 7 bases from V and 4 bases from J, with 11 bases between. The CDR3 has 13 amino acids.

V and J are TRBV29-1 and TRBJ2-7; TRBD1 agrees at 9 bases. Germline trimming cut 5 bases from V and 0 bases from J; bases unmatched to any gene: 5. The CDR3 loop spans 14 amino acids. CDR1 and CDR2 (germline): SQVTM, ANQGSEA. This CDR3 reads CSVQGQGSSYEQYF. The CDR3 DNA follows: TGCAGCGTTCAAGGACAGGGGAGCTCCTACGAGCAGTACTTC.